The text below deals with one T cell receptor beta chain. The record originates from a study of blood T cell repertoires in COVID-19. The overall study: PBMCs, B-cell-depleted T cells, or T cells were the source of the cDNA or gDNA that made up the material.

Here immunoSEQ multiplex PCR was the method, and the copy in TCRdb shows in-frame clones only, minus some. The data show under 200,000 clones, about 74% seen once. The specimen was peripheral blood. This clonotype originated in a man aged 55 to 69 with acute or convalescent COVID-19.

The CDR3 DNA reads as TGTGCCTGGGAAGTTACGGCGGGGGGTGAGCAGTTCTTC. It specifies CAWEVTAGGEQFF. The J gene is TRBJ2-1, the V gene TRBV30, with 8 bases that match TRBD2. CDR1 GTSNPN and CDR2 SVGIG come from the germline V gene (reference sequence). V gave up 5 bases and J gave up 9 bases; unmatched junction bases: 9. The CDR3 length is 13 residues.